The following is a T cell receptor (beta chain) sequence with its context. Its antigen is unidentified. The PCR used 60 Vbeta and 13 Jbeta primers. Some clones are missing from TCRdb's copy, which holds only in-frame ones; the method was immunoSEQ multiplex PCR. This sample carries about 150,000 clones, less than 85% of them seen once, and the ten largest clones take 5% to 6.5%. This sample stems from a study of cytomegalovirus exposure and HLA in healthy donors. Findings and limits, study-wide: Reportedly, a later analysis found an Asian-associated ancestry cluster had fewer N-insertions than the approximately 700-donor mean.

Germline CDR1 SNHLY, CDR2 FYNNEI. The CDR3 has 14 amino acids. V was trimmed by 4 bases and J by 7 bases, leaving 16 bases between them. The genes are TRBV2 and TRBJ1-2; D is possibly TRBD1 (6 bases). Sequencing was done on a sample of PBMCs. The sequence was collected from a man aged 50-60 years in good health and CMV-seropositive. The CDR3 protein is CASSGRQGQGGYTF. The CDR3 nucleotides read TGTGCCAGCAGTGGGCGGCAGGGGCAAGGTGGCTACACCTTC.